A single sample is the source of the 9 T cell receptor beta chains below, sequenced in a study of Ad26.COV2.S vaccination and SARS-CoV-2 variants. The treatment here: over 15 received Ad26.COV2.S at low or high dose, single or two shots; about 5 received placebo; per-sample allocation not given. Day 63 after the first vaccine or placebo injection was the time point for sampling. The method was immunoSEQ multiplex PCR; TCRdb's version includes in-frame clones alone and lacks a portion of them. The data contain around 250,000 clones, approximately 88% of them seen just once; the ten biggest clones take up just under 3%. The sample consisted of peripheral blood, taken in a trial of Ad26.COV2.S vaccine versus placebo. These receptors came from a person aged 18-65 years who received the Ad26.COV2.S COVID-19 vaccine or a placebo.

The chain couples TRBV2 to TRBJ1-1; the match to TRBD1 covers 7 bases. Germline CDR1 reads SNHLY; CDR2 reads FYNNEI. The V segment lost 6 bases and the J segment 4 bases; nucleotides outside the gene matches: 2. The CDR3 consists of 12 residues. This CDR3 reads CASRGDSTEAFF. The DNA of the CDR3 is TGTGCCAGCAGAGGGGACAGCACTGAAGCTTTCTTT.

The chain recombines TRBV7-2 with TRBJ2-7; perhaps TRBD2 as D (6 bases). The CDR3 is 15 residues long. Looked up from germline, CDR1 is SGHTA and CDR2 is FQGNSA. V was pared by 4 bases and J by 9 bases, with 22 bases between. The DNA for the CDR3 is TGTGCCAGCAGCTACCCCAGGGTATCGGGGGTGAGGCAGTACTTC. Its protein product is CASSYPRVSGVRQYF.

The chain combines TRBV30 with TRBJ2-5; D is perhaps TRBD1 (6 bases). Germline V CDR1 and CDR2: GTSNPN, SVGIG (reference sequence). Trimming removed 1 base from V and 4 bases from J, with 10 bases in between. The CDR3 contains 13 residues. This CDR3 is CAWSGVGGETQYF. The CDR3 DNA reads TGTGCCTGGAGTGGGGTAGGGGGAGAGACCCAGTACTTC.

The CDR3 region has the DNA TGTGCCAGCCGCGCGGGGGGGGCCAGGGATCAGTACTTC. It specifies CASRAGGARDQYF. The chain joins TRBV6-1 to TRBJ2-4, with TRBD2 matching 9 bases. This CDR3 has 13 amino acids. J was trimmed by 12 bases and V by 8 bases; bases with no gene match: 11. The V gene's germline CDR1 is MNHNS and CDR2 SASEGT.

The chain carries TRBV7-9 and TRBJ2-1; perhaps TRBD1 as D (5 bases). This CDR3 is 11 amino acids long. V lost 7 bases and J 9 bases, leaving 10 bases between the germline ends. From germline, CDR1 is SEHNR and CDR2 FQNEAQ (reference sequence). The CDR3 region has the DNA TGTGCCAGCACCAGGGTCGGTGAGCAGTTCTTC. Translation: CASTRVGEQFF.

The J gene is TRBJ1-5, the V gene TRBV19, with a possible D match to TRBD1 (5 bases). V lost 4 bases and J 5 bases, leaving 9 bases between the germline ends. The CDR3 extends over 13 amino acids. Germline values: CDR1 LNHDA, CDR2 SQIVND (reference sequence). CDR3 sequence (DNA): TGTGCCAGTAGTACGACAGTTTATCAGCCCCAGCATTTT. Translating it yields CASSTTVYQPQHF.

Only one count was recorded for this clone. The chain employs TRBV5-1 and TRBJ2-6, with TRBD1 matching 9 bases. V dropped 2 bases and J dropped 0; count of bases not matched to a gene: 12. This CDR3 is 20 amino acids long. CDR1 is SGHRS, CDR2 YFSETQ, per germline. The CDR3 spells CASSLQGASLSSSGANVLTF. CDR3 nucleotides: TGCGCCAGCAGCTTACAGGGGGCAAGCCTCTCGAGCTCTGGGGCCAACGTCCTGACTTTC.

The chain has TRBV7-3 and TRBJ2-1, with a possible D match to TRBD2 (6 bases). Between the trimmed V and J ends, which lost 4 bases and 3 bases, there was a span of 13 bases. The germline V gene has CDR1 SGHTA and CDR2 FQGTGA. This CDR3 is 15 amino acids long. For the CDR3, the DNA is TGTGCCAGCAGCTCCTCGGGAGCCGGCTACAATGAGCAGTTCTTC. It yields the protein CASSSSGAGYNEQFF. Complete variable domain (other parts from reference TRBV7-3 and TRBJ2-1): GAGVSQTPSNKVTEKGKYVELRCDPISGHTALYWYRQSLGQGPEFLIYFQGTGAADDSGLPNDRFFAVRPEGSVSTLKIQRTERGDSAVYLCASSSSGAGYNEQFFGPGTRLTVL.

This chain connects TRBV18 to TRBJ2-5; no firm D call. The ends were cut back, 2 bases at V and 3 bases at J, with 4 bases in the middle. Germline assignment: CDR1 KGHSH and CDR2 LQKENI. The CDR3 extends over 12 amino acids. As DNA, the CDR3 is TGTGCCAGCTCACCAAGGAAAGAGACCCAGTACTTC. Translated: CASSPRKETQYF.